Shown below are 18 T cell receptor beta chains from a single sample sequenced in a study of long-term antiretroviral therapy in people with HIV. Survey-level immunoSEQ v3.0 assays were run. The protocol was immunoSEQ multiplex PCR, while the TCRdb copy is restricted to in-frame clones and leaves out a portion. Here the sample spans tens of thousands of clones, approximately 85% being singletons. Sequencing used unsorted PBMCs, obtained 2.2 years after starting antiretroviral therapy. The receptors here all came from a man between 18 and 35 years old with HIV.

J is TRBJ2-7 and V is TRBV28; TRBD1 aligns across 9 bases. The J segment lost 6 bases and the V segment lost 4 bases, leaving 4 bases of the junction unmatched. Germline V lookup: CDR1 MDHEN, CDR2 SYDVKM. CDR3 length equals 13 residues. The CDR3 here is CASSSGQGGEQYF. For the CDR3, the DNA is TGTGCCAGCAGTTCGGGACAGGGAGGCGAGCAGTACTTC.

In nucleotides, the CDR3 is TGCGCCAGCAGCTTAAGGCCCGGGCCGGCAGAGACCCAGTACTTC. Its protein is CASSLRPGPAETQYF. The genes are TRBV5-1 and TRBJ2-5, with unresolved D. The CDR3 length is 15 residues. The germline gives CDR1 SGHRS, CDR2 YFSETQ. Trimming left V 2 bases short and J 4 bases short, with 15 bases between.

The V call is TRBV9, the J call TRBJ1-4, with D possibly being TRBD1 (6 bases). CDR1 SGDLS and CDR2 YYNGEE come from the germline V gene. The CDR3 extends over 17 amino acids. Deletions cut 0 bases from V and 2 bases from J, with 14 bases between. This CDR3 reads CASSVAGGLNTNEKLFF. Here the CDR3 DNA reads TGTGCCAGCAGCGTAGCTGGGGGCTTGAACACTAATGAAAAACTGTTTTTT.

The chain employs TRBV18 and TRBJ2-7; D is perhaps TRBD1 (5 bases). The germline V and J ends were trimmed by 0 bases and 0 bases, with 15 bases remaining between them. The CDR3 has 17 residues. Germline CDR1 reads KGHSH; CDR2 reads LQKENI. The CDR3 nucleotides are TGTGCCAGCTCACCACCCACCGGACAAATCACCTCCTACGAGCAGTACTTC. Its protein is CASSPPTGQITSYEQYF.

This chain links TRBV30 with TRBJ2-2; D perhaps matches TRBD2 (6 bases). Germline V gene data show CDR1 as GTSNPN and CDR2 as SVGIG (reference sequence). The CDR3 runs to 16 residues. Trimming pared 3 bases from V and 0 bases from J, leaving 14 bases between. CDR3 loop: CAWRGGTRSNTGELFF. Written as DNA, the CDR3 is TGTGCCTGGAGGGGGGGAACCCGATCGAACACCGGGGAGCTGTTTTTT.

The V gene is TRBV6-4, the J gene TRBJ2-1; D call uncertain. Germline CDR1 is MRHNA and CDR2 is SNTAGT. V gave up 2 bases and J gave up 8 bases, with 7 bases separating them. The CDR3 runs to 12 residues. The CDR3 loop is CASSDHPDEQFF. As DNA, the CDR3 is TGTGCCAGCAGTGACCACCCCGATGAGCAGTTCTTC.

This chain links TRBV4-3 with TRBJ1-3; D unclear. The germline V and J ends were trimmed by 4 bases and 0 bases, with 10 bases remaining between them. The CDR3 runs to 15 residues. CDR1 is LGHNA, CDR2 YSLEER, per germline. CDR3 amino acids: CASSPQAASGNTIYF. CDR3 in DNA: TGCGCCAGCAGCCCTCAGGCGGCCTCTGGAAACACCATATATTTT.

This rearrangement joins TRBV27 to TRBJ2-1; 9 bases align to TRBD2. The CDR3 length is 15 residues. Trimming at V came to 2 bases and at J to 10 bases, leaving 9 bases not matched to a gene. The germline CDR1 and CDR2 sequences are MNHEY and SMNVEV (reference sequence). CDR3 bases: TGTGCCAGCAGTTTAGCGGGGGGGCAGGCGAACGAGCAGTTCTTC. Residues: CASSLAGGQANEQFF.

The chain employs TRBV5-4 and TRBJ1-1; TRBD1 aligns across 9 bases. Germline lookup yields CDR1 SGHNT and CDR2 YYREEE (reference sequence). The CDR3 is made up of 14 amino acids. The J segment lost 4 bases and the V segment lost 7 bases, leaving 8 bases of the junction unmatched. CDR3 sequence reads: CASGRTGEVTEAFF. The DNA for the CDR3 is TGTGCCAGCGGACGGACAGGGGAGGTCACTGAAGCTTTCTTT.

This clone was detected once. CDR3 bases: TGTGCCAGCAGCACCGGGACAGGGGAGCACACTGAAGCTTTCTTT. Protein product: CASSTGTGEHTEAFF. V usage is TRBV7-6 and J usage is TRBJ1-1, with TRBD1 matching 10 bases. CDR1 and CDR2 (germline): SGHVS, FNYEAQ. After removal of 5 bases from V and 3 bases from J, the junction contained 6 bases not matched to a gene. CDR3 size: 15 residues.

The DNA for the CDR3 is TGTGCCAGCAGCTTGGGAACCTGGGACACGGAGAATTCACCCCTCCACTTT. Residues: CASSLGTWDTENSPLHF. The chain couples TRBV5-6 to TRBJ1-6; possible D gene TRBD1, 6 bases. Germline V gene sequence: CDR1 SGHDT, CDR2 YYEEEE. This CDR3 has 17 residues. V shed 0 bases and J shed 7 bases, with 17 bases lying between them.

About this clone itself: A read error may account for a junction end that differs from germline. This sequence joins TRBV7-2 and TRBJ2-3; the match to TRBD2 covers 11 bases. CDR1 and CDR2 from the germline V gene are SGHTA and FQGNSA. The CDR3 totals 14 residues. CDR3 nucleotide sequence: TGTGCCAGCAGCGTAGCGGGGGGGGGAGATACGCAGTATTTT. Amino acid sequence: CASSVAGGGDTQYF.

To note about this clone: Compared with germline, one end of the junction differs, possibly owing to a read error. J is TRBJ2-1 and V is TRBV5-6, with 8 bases identical to TRBD1. Per germline, CDR1 SGHDT and CDR2 YYEEEE. There are 15 residues in the CDR3. CDR3 protein: CASTLDRTGFNEQFF. The CDR3 coding sequence is TGTGCCAGCACCTTGGACCGGACAGGGTTCAATGAGCAGTTCTTC. Looking up the rest from reference TRBV5-6 and TRBJ2-1 gives the full variable domain: DAGVTQSPTHLIKTRGQQVTLRCSPKSGHDTVSWYQQALGQGPQFIFQYYEEEERQRGNFPDRFSGHQFPNYSSELNVNALLLGDSALYLCASTLDRTGFNEQFFGPGTRLTVL.

The rearrangement joins TRBV5-1 to TRBJ2-7, with D perhaps matching TRBD2 (5 bases). Trimming took 4 bases from V and 5 from J, leaving 19 bases between them. Germline loops: CDR1 SGHRS, CDR2 YFSETQ. This CDR3 spans 15 amino acids. CDR3 bases: TGCGCCAGCAGCCCCTACCGACCTTCCGGGGACGAGCAGTACTTC. It translates to CASSPYRPSGDEQYF.

The rearrangement links TRBV7-9 to TRBJ2-5; 8 bases line up with TRBD1. Germline loops: CDR1 SEHNR, CDR2 FQNEAQ (reference sequence). This CDR3 has 15 amino acids. Losses at the gene ends were 1 base for V and 1 base for J; bases not matched to a gene: 2. The DNA of the CDR3 is TGTGCCAGCAGCTTAGGGACAGGGATCCAAGAGACCCAGTACTTC. Translated: CASSLGTGIQETQYF.

This chain uses TRBV18 with TRBJ2-7, with TRBD1 matching over 10 bases. V was clipped by 3 bases and J by 3 bases; unmatched bases: 8. Germline CDR1 KGHSH, CDR2 LQKENI. The CDR3 is 16 residues long. This chain's CDR3 is CASSPLRTGGFYEQYF. Written as DNA, the CDR3 is TGTGCCAGCTCACCCCTTAGGACAGGGGGGTTCTACGAGCAGTACTTC.

The chain recombines TRBV7-2 with TRBJ1-3; D is unclear. V was shortened by 3 bases and J by 3 bases, with 9 bases between the two germline ends. The CDR3 contains 14 residues. Per the germline V gene, CDR1 is SGHTA and CDR2 is FQGNSA. CDR3 in amino acids: CASSFTEDGNTIYF. The DNA of the CDR3 is TGTGCCAGCAGCTTTACAGAGGATGGAAACACCATATATTTT.

This clone was counted once. The chain joins TRBV7-9 to TRBJ2-7; 7 bases are shared with TRBD2. This CDR3 is 17 amino acids long. V trimming: 5 bases; J trimming: 2 bases; junction bases outside the gene matches: 15. CDR1 is SEHNR and CDR2 is FQNEAQ in the germline V gene (reference sequence). The chain's CDR3 is CASSPFKNGGTTYEQYF. Here the CDR3 DNA reads TGTGCCAGCAGCCCGTTTAAAAACGGGGGGACGACCTACGAGCAGTACTTC.